Listed below are T cell receptor beta chains from one sample, sequenced in a study of cytomegalovirus exposure and HLA in healthy donors. Clones were sequenced by immunoSEQ multiplex PCR, and TCRdb holds only the in-frame ones, with some missing. This sample's clone table lists some 42,000 clones. The material sequenced was PBMCs. The receptor set was obtained from a man aged 25 to 45 in good health and CMV-seronegative. Each CDR3 is given with its conserved first and last residue. Each record gives: J gene, CDR3 length, D gene, V gene, CDR3 DNA, CDR3 protein. D genes are given only for firm matches.

j_call: TRBJ1-6; cdr3_length: 14; d_call: TRBD1; v_call: TRBV30; cdr3_nt: TGTGCCTGGAGTGACAGGGGATATCAATCACCCCTCCACTTT; cdr3_aa: CAWSDRGYQSPLHF
j_call: TRBJ2-1; cdr3_length: 14; d_call: -; v_call: TRBV7-8; cdr3_nt: TGTGCCAGCAGCTTAGACAGGCTGGGAAATGAGCAGTTCTTC; cdr3_aa: CASSLDRLGNEQFF
j_call: TRBJ2-5; cdr3_length: 15; d_call: -; v_call: TRBV7-2; cdr3_nt: TGTGCCAGCAGCTCCCTTGGGGGCCTCCAAGAGACCCAGTACTTC; cdr3_aa: CASSSLGGLQETQYF
j_call: TRBJ1-5; cdr3_length: 15; d_call: TRBD1; v_call: TRBV5-6; cdr3_nt: TGTGCCAGCAGCTTGTTAAGCCAGGGGGAACAGCCCCAGCATTTT; cdr3_aa: CASSLLSQGEQPQHF
j_call: TRBJ1-5; cdr3_length: 17; d_call: TRBD1; v_call: TRBV19; cdr3_nt: TGTGCCAGTAGTCTAGCAACAGGGGGTAATATTTATCAGCCCCAGCATTTT; cdr3_aa: CASSLATGGNIYQPQHF
j_call: TRBJ2-5; cdr3_length: 14; d_call: -; v_call: TRBV30; cdr3_nt: TGTGCCTGGAGTGTTGGGGGGATCAGAGAGACCCAGTACTTC; cdr3_aa: CAWSVGGIRETQYF
j_call: TRBJ1-6; cdr3_length: 13; d_call: TRBD1; v_call: TRBV5-4; cdr3_nt: TGTGCCAGCGGACAGGACTATAATTCACCCCTCCACTTT; cdr3_aa: CASGQDYNSPLHF
j_call: TRBJ2-5; cdr3_length: 17; d_call: TRBD1; v_call: TRBV18; cdr3_nt: TGTGCCAGCTCCCCAATTAAGGGACAGGCCATCCAAGAGACCCAGTACTTC; cdr3_aa: CASSPIKGQAIQETQYF
j_call: TRBJ2-2; cdr3_length: 15; d_call: -; v_call: TRBV28; cdr3_nt: TGTGCCAGCAGTTACGGTTTCGCGAACACCGGGGAGCTGTTTTTT; cdr3_aa: CASSYGFANTGELFF
j_call: TRBJ1-4; cdr3_length: 15; d_call: -; v_call: TRBV5-8; cdr3_nt: TGTGCCAGCAGCTTGGGAGACACTGCTAATGAAAAACTGTTTTTT; cdr3_aa: CASSLGDTANEKLFF
j_call: TRBJ1-4; cdr3_length: 11; d_call: -; v_call: TRBV29-1; cdr3_nt: TGCGGGTCGTACCTCGGGGAAAAACTGTTTTTT; cdr3_aa: CGSYLGEKLFF
j_call: TRBJ1-2; cdr3_length: 13; d_call: TRBD1; v_call: TRBV5-6; cdr3_nt: TGTGCCAGCAGCCCGAGGACAGGGATGGGCTACACCTTC; cdr3_aa: CASSPRTGMGYTF
j_call: TRBJ2-7; cdr3_length: 15; d_call: -; v_call: TRBV6-6; cdr3_nt: TGTGCCAGCAGTTACACCGGGGGGCTTACCTACGAGCAGTACTTC; cdr3_aa: CASSYTGGLTYEQYF
j_call: TRBJ2-7; cdr3_length: 15; d_call: -; v_call: TRBV4-3; cdr3_nt: TGCGCCAGCAGCCAAGATCAGGCTTACTCCTACGAGCAGTACTTC; cdr3_aa: CASSQDQAYSYEQYF
j_call: TRBJ1-1; cdr3_length: 13; d_call: -; v_call: TRBV14; cdr3_nt: TGTGCCAGCAGCCATGGGCTGAACACTGAAGCTTTCTTT; cdr3_aa: CASSHGLNTEAFF